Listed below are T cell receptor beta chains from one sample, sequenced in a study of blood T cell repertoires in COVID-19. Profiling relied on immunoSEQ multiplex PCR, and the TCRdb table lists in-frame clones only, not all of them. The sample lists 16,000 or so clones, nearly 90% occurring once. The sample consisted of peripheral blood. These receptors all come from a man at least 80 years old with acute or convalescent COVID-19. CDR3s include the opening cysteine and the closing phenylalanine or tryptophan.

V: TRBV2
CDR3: CASSAQGFTDTQYF

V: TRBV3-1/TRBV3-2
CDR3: CASSQDLGGVEAFF

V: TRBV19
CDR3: CASSIGYAADYGYTF

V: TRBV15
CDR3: CATSPPGWTGGSGYTF

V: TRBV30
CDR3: CAWSALSGRASEQYF

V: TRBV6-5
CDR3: CASSYRTGAGEQYF

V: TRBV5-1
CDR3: CASSKWPGSNREKLFF

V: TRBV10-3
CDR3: CAISLQGEKLFF

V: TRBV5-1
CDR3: CASSFRQDGEQFF

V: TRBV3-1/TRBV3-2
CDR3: CASSLGTGPKTQYF

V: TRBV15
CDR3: CATSMGAAPADTQYF

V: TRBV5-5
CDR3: CASSLLTGGNYTF

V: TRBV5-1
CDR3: CASRASGGTEQPQHF

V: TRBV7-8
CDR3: CASSSKGLAGRLDYNEQFF

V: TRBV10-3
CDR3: CAISIEGDYGYTF

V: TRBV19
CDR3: CASSPTNTDTQYF

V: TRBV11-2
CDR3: CASSLGYANRGGSYDEQFF

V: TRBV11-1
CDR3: CASSSQEGNTEAFF

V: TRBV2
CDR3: CASSPRTGENYGYTF

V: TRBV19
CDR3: CASRPDSTLTYEQYF

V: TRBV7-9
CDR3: CASGTGTGVNEQFF

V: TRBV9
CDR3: CASSRNVLPNRSDTQYF

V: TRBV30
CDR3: CAWSVLNTDTQYF

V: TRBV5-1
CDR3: CASSLGGQGSSTYEQYF

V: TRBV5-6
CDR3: CASSLNQGGTEAFF

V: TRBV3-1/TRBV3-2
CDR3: CASSQEGLSNSPLHF

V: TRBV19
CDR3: CASSLGPAGVSNEQFF

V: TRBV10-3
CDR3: CAISVTDERGTDTQYF

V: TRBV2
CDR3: CASSEGAQNSPLHF

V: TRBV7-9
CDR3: CASSLNEGRRYGYTF

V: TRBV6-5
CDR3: CASSSQGDQPQHF

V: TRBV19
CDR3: CASSPGQGIRPYEQYF

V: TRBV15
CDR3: CATSTTAGDYNEQFF

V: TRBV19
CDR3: CASSRAGGNQPQHF

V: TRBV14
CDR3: CASSRGNSNEQFF

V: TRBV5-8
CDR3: CASSQWWTDGNTIYF

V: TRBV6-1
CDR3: CASSDVIYRLQGNSYEQYF

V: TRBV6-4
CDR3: CASSDSAGSTDTQYF

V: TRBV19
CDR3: CASSGRLAGDTDTQYF

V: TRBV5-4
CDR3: CASSGGTPGQGLGYEQYF

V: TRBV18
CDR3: CASSPPTSGSYEQYF

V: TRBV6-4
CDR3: CASSEQGNNQPQHF

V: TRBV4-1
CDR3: CASSQDRHSTNYGYTF

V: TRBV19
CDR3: CASSIGSGGVVYTEAFF

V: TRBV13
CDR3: CASSFLDTQYF

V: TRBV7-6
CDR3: CASSPGQGPSYGYTF

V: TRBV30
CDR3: CAWKAGGPETQYF

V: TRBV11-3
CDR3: CASSRGGATGELFF

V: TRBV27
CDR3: CASSLLSGRGETQYF

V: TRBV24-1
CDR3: CATSDPGQGGGQPQHF

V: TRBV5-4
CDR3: CASNGQGDTEAFF

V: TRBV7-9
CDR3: CASSFLWAGDTGNTIYF

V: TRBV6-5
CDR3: CASSYGLAGLGELFF

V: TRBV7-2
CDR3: CASSQEPTGAAQAFF

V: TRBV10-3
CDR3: CAISEGGAGITEAFF

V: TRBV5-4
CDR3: CASSSEAANGIYEQYF

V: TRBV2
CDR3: CASSAEGNQPQHF

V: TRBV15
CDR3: CATSRELNEQFF

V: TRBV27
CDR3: CASSLFGLAGGGPTYEQYF